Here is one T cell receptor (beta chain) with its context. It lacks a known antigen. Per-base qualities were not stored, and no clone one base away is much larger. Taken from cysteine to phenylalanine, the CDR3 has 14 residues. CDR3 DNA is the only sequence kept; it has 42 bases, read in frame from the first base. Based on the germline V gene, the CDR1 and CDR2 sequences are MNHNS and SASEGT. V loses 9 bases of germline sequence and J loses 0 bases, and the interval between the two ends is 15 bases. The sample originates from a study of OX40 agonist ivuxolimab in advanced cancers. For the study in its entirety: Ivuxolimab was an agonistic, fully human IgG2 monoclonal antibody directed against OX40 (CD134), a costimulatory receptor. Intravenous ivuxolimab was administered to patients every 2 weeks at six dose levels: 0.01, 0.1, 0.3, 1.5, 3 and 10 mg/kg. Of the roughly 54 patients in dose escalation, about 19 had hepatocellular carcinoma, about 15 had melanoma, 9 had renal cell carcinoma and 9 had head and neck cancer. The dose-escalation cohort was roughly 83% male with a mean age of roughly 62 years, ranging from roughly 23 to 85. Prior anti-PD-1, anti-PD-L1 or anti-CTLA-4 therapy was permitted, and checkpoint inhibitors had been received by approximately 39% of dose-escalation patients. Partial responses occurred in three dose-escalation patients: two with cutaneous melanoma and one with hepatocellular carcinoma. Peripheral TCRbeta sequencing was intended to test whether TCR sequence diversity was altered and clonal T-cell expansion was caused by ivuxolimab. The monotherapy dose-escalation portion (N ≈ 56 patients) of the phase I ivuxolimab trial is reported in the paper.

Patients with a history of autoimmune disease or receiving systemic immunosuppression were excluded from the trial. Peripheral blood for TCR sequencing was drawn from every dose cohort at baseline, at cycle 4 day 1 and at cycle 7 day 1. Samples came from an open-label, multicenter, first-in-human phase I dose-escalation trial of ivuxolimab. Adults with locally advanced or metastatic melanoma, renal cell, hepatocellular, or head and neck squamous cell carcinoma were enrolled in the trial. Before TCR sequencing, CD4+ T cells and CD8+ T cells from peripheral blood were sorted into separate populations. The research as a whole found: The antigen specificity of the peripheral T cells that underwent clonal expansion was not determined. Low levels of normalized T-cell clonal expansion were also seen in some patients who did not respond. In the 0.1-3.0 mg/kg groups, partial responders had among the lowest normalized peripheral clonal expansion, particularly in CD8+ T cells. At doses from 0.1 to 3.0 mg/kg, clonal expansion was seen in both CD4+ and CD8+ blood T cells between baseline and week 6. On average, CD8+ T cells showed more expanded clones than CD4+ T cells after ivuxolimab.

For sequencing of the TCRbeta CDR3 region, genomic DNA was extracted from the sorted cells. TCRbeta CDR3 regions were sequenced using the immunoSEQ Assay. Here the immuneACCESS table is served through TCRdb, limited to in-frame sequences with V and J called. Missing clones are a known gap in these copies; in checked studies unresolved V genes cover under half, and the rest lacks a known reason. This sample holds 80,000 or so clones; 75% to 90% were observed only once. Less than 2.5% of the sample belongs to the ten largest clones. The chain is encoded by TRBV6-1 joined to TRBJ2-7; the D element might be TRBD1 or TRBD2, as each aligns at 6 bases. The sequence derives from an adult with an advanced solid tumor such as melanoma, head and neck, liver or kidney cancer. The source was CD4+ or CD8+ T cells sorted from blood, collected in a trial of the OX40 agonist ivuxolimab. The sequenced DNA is TGTGCCAGTCGGGGGCAGGAGTTCTCCTACGAGCAGTACTTC. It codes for CASRGQEFSYEQYF.